A selection of T cell receptor beta chains follows, all from one sample in a study of blood T cells in healthy people across ages. Each CDR3 protein gets one entry after TCRdb re-called the 5' RACE reads with MiXCR. The data show 1.4 million to 1.5 million distinct CDR3 sequences, around 42% seen once. Sequencing was performed on blood. Source of these receptors: a woman younger than 35 in good health. The CDR3 runs from the conserved cysteine through the conserved F or W. D genes are given only for firm matches. Expanded clones get a size class; other rows say once, few or many, or leave the size out.

>NA|TRBJ2-7|many|TRBV3-1
CASSQDIGYEQYF
TGTGCCAGCAGCCAAGATATCGGTTACGAGCAGTACTTC
>TRBD1|TRBJ1-4|NA|TRBV15
CATSRAPGQVEKLFF
TGTGCCACCAGCAGAGCACCGGGACAGGTCGAAAAACTGTTTTTT
>TRBD1|TRBJ2-1|NA|TRBV5-1
CASSLGTGTGEFF
TGCGCCAGCAGCTTAGGTACCGGGACAGGGGAGTTCTTC
>TRBD1|TRBJ2-2|NA|TRBV12-3/TRBV12-4
CASSWTGNTGELFF
TGTGCCAGCAGCTGGACAGGGAACACCGGGGAGCTGTTTTTT
>TRBD1|TRBJ1-1|NA|TRBV4-1
CASSQERTGMNTEAFF
TGCGCCAGCAGCCAAGAGAGGACAGGGATGAACACTGAAGCTTTCTTT
>TRBD2|TRBJ2-3|few|TRBV5-4
CASSFGGEDTQYF
TGTGCCAGCAGCTTCGGGGGGGAAGATACGCAGTATTTT
>NA|TRBJ2-3|NA|TRBV12-3/TRBV12-4
CASSFGGGAADMQYF
TGTGCCAGCAGTTTCGGAGGGGGGGCCGCAGATATGCAGTATTTT
>NA|TRBJ2-7|once|TRBV6-5
CASSPGTLLYNEQYF
TGTGCCAGCAGCCCCGGGACTCTCTTATACAATGAGCAGTACTTC
>NA|TRBJ1-5|NA|TRBV19
CASSISDRSNQPQHF
TGTGCCAGTAGTATCTCTGACAGGAGCAATCAGCCCCAGCATTTT
>NA|TRBJ1-5|few|TRBV6-2/TRBV6-3
CASSITAFNQPQHF
TGTGCCAGCAGTATAACAGCGTTCAATCAGCCCCAGCATTTT
>NA|TRBJ2-7|NA|TRBV14
CASSPPLYYEQYF
TGTGCCAGCAGCCCCCCTCTCTACTACGAGCAGTACTTC
>NA|TRBJ1-6|NA|TRBV7-2
CASSPFLNNSPLHF
TGTGCCAGCAGCCCATTCCTAAATAATTCACCCCTCCACTTT
>NA|TRBJ2-5|NA|TRBV7-7
CASSLADRTQETQYF
TGTGCCAGCAGCTTAGCCGACAGGACGCAAGAGACCCAGTACTTC
>NA|TRBJ2-5|once|TRBV28
CASSSFLDRGETQYF
TGTGCCAGCAGTTCCTTTCTAGACAGAGGAGAGACCCAGTACTTC
>NA|TRBJ1-1|NA|TRBV3-1
CASSQNGMNTEAFF
TGTGCCAGCAGCCAGAACGGGATGAACACTGAAGCTTTCTTT
>NA|TRBJ2-3|NA|TRBV7-9
CASSLVGRTSAQGHTQYF
TGTGCCAGCAGCTTAGTGGGGAGGACCTCGGCCCAGGGCCATACGCAGTATTTT
>NA|TRBJ2-1|few|TRBV3-1
CASSQDLVEQFF
TGTGCCAGCAGCCAAGATCTCGTTGAGCAGTTCTTC
>TRBD2|TRBJ2-7|NA|TRBV6-5
CASSYLPGGRYEQYF
TGTGCCAGCAGTTACTTACCGGGGGGGCGGTACGAGCAGTACTTC
>TRBD2|TRBJ2-3|few|TRBV6-1
CASTAGTSGTTSTDTQYF
TGTGCCAGCACCGCCGGGACTAGCGGGACCACTAGCACAGATACGCAGTATTTT
>NA|TRBJ2-7|few|TRBV9
CASSADTGISYEQYF
TGTGCCAGCAGCGCCGACACAGGGATTTCCTACGAGCAGTACTTC
>NA|TRBJ2-3|NA|TRBV5-1
CASSPDGFTDTQYF
TGCGCCAGCAGCCCGGACGGATTCACAGATACGCAGTATTTT
>NA|TRBJ2-1|NA|TRBV6-6
CASSLRSTIRDHYEQFF
TGTGCCAGCAGTTTGCGATCTACTATCCGGGATCACTACGAGCAGTTCTTC
>NA|TRBJ2-1|NA|TRBV5-1
CASSGAGVETQFF
TGCGCCAGCAGTGGGGCAGGGGTAGAGACCCAGTTCTTC
>NA|TRBJ2-3|few|TRBV2
CASSDRLRWVTDTQYF
TGTGCCAGCAGTGACCGCCTGCGGTGGGTCACAGATACGCAGTATTTT
>NA|TRBJ2-7|NA|TRBV10-3
CAISGRVGSRGQYEQYF
TGTGCCATCAGTGGCCGCGTGGGATCCCGGGGGCAGTACGAGCAGTACTTC
>TRBD2|TRBJ2-7|NA|TRBV4-2
CASSQESASSGGRGAYEQYF
TGTGCCAGCAGCCAAGAGTCGGCTTCTAGCGGGGGACGCGGGGCCTACGAGCAGTACTTC
>NA|TRBJ2-5|few|TRBV3-1
CATSRGGETQYF
TGTGCCACCTCGAGGGGAGGCGAGACCCAGTACTTC
>TRBD1|TRBJ2-7|few|TRBV6-6
CASSYSPEGQHSYEQYF
TGTGCCAGCAGTTACTCGCCCGAGGGACAGCACTCCTACGAGCAGTACTTC
>TRBD2|TRBJ2-7|NA|TRBV10-3
CASSFQGLAGPYEQYF
TGTGCCAGCAGTTTTCAGGGGCTAGCGGGTCCCTACGAGCAGTACTTC
>TRBD2|TRBJ2-2|few|TRBV20-1
CSAGPLGTTNTGELFF
TGCAGTGCTGGACCCCTCGGGACTACGAACACCGGGGAGCTGTTTTTT
>NA|TRBJ1-1|NA|TRBV14
CASSPLGHFNTEAFF
TGTGCCAGCAGCCCGCTGGGACACTTCAACACTGAAGCTTTCTTT
>NA|TRBJ1-5|NA|TRBV12-5
CASGDAGNQPQHF
TGTGCTAGTGGCGATGCGGGGAATCAGCCCCAGCATTTT
>NA|TRBJ1-2|few|TRBV9
CASSLGEKEGYTF
TGTGCCAGCAGCCTTGGGGAGAAAGAGGGCTACACCTTC
>NA|TRBJ2-7|NA|TRBV18
CASSPGLLTSYEQYF
TGTGCCAGCTCACCCGGACTCCTCACCTCCTACGAGCAGTACTTC
>NA|TRBJ1-5|NA|TRBV25-1
CASSGSTDSSNQPQHF
TGTGCCAGCAGTGGATCCACAGACAGTAGCAATCAGCCCCAGCATTTT
>TRBD2|TRBJ2-3|NA|TRBV14
CAISGGAGDTQYF
TGTGCCATCAGCGGGGGGGCAGGAGATACGCAGTATTTT
>TRBD1|TRBJ2-7|few|TRBV3-1
CASSQDGGGRGSYEQYF
TGTGCCAGCAGCCAAGATGGTGGGGGCAGGGGGTCCTACGAGCAGTACTTC
>NA|TRBJ2-3|NA|TRBV10-3
CAISPGTADTQYF
TGTGCCATCAGCCCCGGGACGGCAGATACGCAGTATTTT
>TRBD1|TRBJ2-5|NA|TRBV6-5
CASSYSGQGRSWGAETQYF
TGTGCCAGCAGTTACTCGGGACAGGGCCGTTCTTGGGGGGCGGAGACCCAGTACTTC
>TRBD1|TRBJ2-3|NA|TRBV14
CASSPLDRGFSTDTQYF
TGTGCCAGCAGCCCATTAGACAGGGGGTTCAGCACAGATACGCAGTATTTT
>TRBD1|TRBJ1-2|NA|TRBV6-1
CASSEGDRDGYTF
TGTGCCAGCAGTGAAGGGGACAGGGATGGCTACACCTTC
>NA|TRBJ2-1|few|TRBV3-1
CASSQAPGQSNEQFF
TGTGCCAGCAGCCAAGCCCCGGGGCAGAGCAATGAGCAGTTCTTC
>NA|TRBJ2-7|few|TRBV2
CAILGPAKSRGDYEQYF
TGTGCCATCCTCGGGCCCGCTAAGTCCCGCGGGGACTACGAGCAGTACTTC
>TRBD2|TRBJ2-7|NA|TRBV20-1
CSAFRGSPKSSTPLAAFYEQYF
TGCAGTGCTTTTCGCGGTTCCCCTAAGTCATCTACCCCACTAGCGGCATTCTACGAGCAGTACTTC
>TRBD1|TRBJ2-7|NA|TRBV12-3/TRBV12-4
CASSPRDRREQYF
TGTGCCAGCAGCCCCCGGGACAGGAGGGAGCAGTACTTC
>TRBD1|TRBJ1-5|NA|TRBV12-3/TRBV12-4
CASSLVTGGDQPQHF
TGTGCCAGCAGTTTAGTGACAGGGGGGGATCAGCCCCAGCATTTT
>TRBD1|TRBJ2-7|NA|TRBV28
CASRPTGARSQYF
TGTGCCAGCAGACCCACAGGGGCTAGGTCCCAGTACTTC
>NA|TRBJ1-2|NA|TRBV11-2
CASSKEAQGAYGYTF
TGTGCCAGCAGCAAAGAGGCGCAGGGCGCTTATGGCTACACCTTC
>NA|TRBJ2-1|few|TRBV7-7
CASRPLSGNNEQFF
TGTGCCAGCAGACCTCTTAGCGGAAACAATGAGCAGTTCTTC
>TRBD2|TRBJ2-7|few|TRBV7-9
CATKAGVGNEQYF
TGTGCCACCAAAGCGGGAGTCGGCAACGAGCAGTACTTC
>TRBD2|TRBJ2-3|once|TRBV20-1
CSARMDYAGGTDTQYF
TGCAGTGCTAGGATGGACTATGCGGGAGGCACAGATACGCAGTATTTT
>TRBD2|TRBJ2-3|NA|TRBV6-1
CASSPLMTSGGVFFTDTQYF
TGTGCCAGCAGTCCCCTGATGACTAGCGGGGGAGTTTTTTTCACAGATACGCAGTATTTT
>TRBD2|TRBJ2-5|NA|TRBV25-1
CASSEYGVGAGVIVETQYF
TGTGCCAGCAGTGAATATGGGGTCGGAGCGGGAGTAATCGTAGAGACCCAGTACTTC
>NA|TRBJ2-5|once|TRBV11-2
CASSGRRAEQETQYF
TGTGCCAGCAGCGGTAGACGAGCGGAACAAGAGACCCAGTACTTC